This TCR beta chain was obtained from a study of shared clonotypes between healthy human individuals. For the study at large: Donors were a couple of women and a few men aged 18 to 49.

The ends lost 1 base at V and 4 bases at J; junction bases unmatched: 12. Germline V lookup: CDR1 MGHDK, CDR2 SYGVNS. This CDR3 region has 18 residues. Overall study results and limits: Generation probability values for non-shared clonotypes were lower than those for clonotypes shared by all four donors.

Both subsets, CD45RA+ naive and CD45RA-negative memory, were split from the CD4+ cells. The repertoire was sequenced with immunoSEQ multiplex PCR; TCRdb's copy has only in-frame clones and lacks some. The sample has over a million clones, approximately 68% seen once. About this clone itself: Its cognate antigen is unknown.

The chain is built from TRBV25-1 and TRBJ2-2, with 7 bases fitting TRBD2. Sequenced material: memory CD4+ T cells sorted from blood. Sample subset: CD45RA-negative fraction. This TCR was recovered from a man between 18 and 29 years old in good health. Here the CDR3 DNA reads TGTGCCAGCAGTGAATGGGCGGGGGACGCCGGTGCCACCGGGGAGCTGTTTTTT. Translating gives CASSEWAGDAGATGELFF.